This is a list of T cell receptor beta chains from one sample in a study of blood T cell repertoires in COVID-19. Produced via immunoSEQ multiplex PCR; TCRdb's table is partial and in-frame only. Of 270,000 or so clones in the sample, 80% to 95% are singletons; the top ten hold roughly 2.9%. Sequenced sample: PBMCs or T cells enriched from blood (not recorded which). The receptors were gathered from a man in his forties who had been exposed to COVID-19. CDR3s include the opening cysteine and the closing phenylalanine or tryptophan. Fields, in order: CDR3 DNA, CDR3 protein, V gene, clone size, J gene, D gene. A D gene is named only where the DNA matches it firmly. Clone size, where shown, is once, few, many, or a class for clones that have expanded.

TGTGCCAGCAGCTCTACCGGGACATTGAACACTGAAGCTTTCTTT CASSSTGTLNTEAFF TRBV5-5 NA TRBJ1-1 NA
TGTGCCAGCAAGGCAGCGGCATGGGAGACCCAGTACTTC CASKAAAWETQYF TRBV28 NA TRBJ2-5 NA
TGCGCCAGCAGCACCCTTTTGGGGCTAGCGGGCGGAAACGAGCAGTACTTC CASSTLLGLAGGNEQYF TRBV10-2 NA TRBJ2-7 TRBD2
TGTGCCAGCAGTTTATCGACTCCTGCCATTGAGCAGTTCTTC CASSLSTPAIEQFF TRBV27 NA TRBJ2-1 NA
TGTGCCAGTAGTAGATCAGACAGGGGCCGGAGCACAGATACGCAGTATTTT CASSRSDRGRSTDTQYF TRBV19 NA TRBJ2-3 TRBD1
TGTGCCAGCAGCGTAGGGATAGCAGTCCCTTCTGAGACCCAGTACTTC CASSVGIAVPSETQYF TRBV9 NA TRBJ2-5 NA
TGTGCCAGCAGCGTAGTCGGGACAGGGACTTCACCCCTCCACTTT CASSVVGTGTSPLHF TRBV9 NA TRBJ1-6 TRBD1
TGCGCCAGCAGCGTTCAGGGACAGGGGAACGAGCAGTACTTC CASSVQGQGNEQYF TRBV5-1 NA TRBJ2-7 TRBD1
TGTGCCAGCAGTTCCGGACCCACGGGACACACCCAGTACTTC CASSSGPTGHTQYF TRBV27 NA TRBJ2-5 NA
TGTGCCAGCTCACCACGAGCCGAGTTAAGCTCTGGAAACACCATATATTTT CASSPRAELSSGNTIYF TRBV18 NA TRBJ1-3 NA
TGTGCCAGCAGGGCCGTGAGCGGAGCCAAAAACATTCAGTACTTC CASRAVSGAKNIQYF TRBV6-5 NA TRBJ2-4 NA
TGTGCCAGCAGCCAAGCTCCTCAACTAGCGGGATACACAGATACGCAGTATTTT CASSQAPQLAGYTDTQYF TRBV3-1/TRBV3-2 NA TRBJ2-3 TRBD2
TGTGCCAGCAGTACCCCTTCAGGGGCCGGTGAAAAACTGTTTTTT CASSTPSGAGEKLFF TRBV28 NA TRBJ1-4 NA
TGCGCCAGCAGCCTAGGCCAGGGGCCAGAGACCCAGTACTTC CASSLGQGPETQYF TRBV5-1 NA TRBJ2-5 NA
TGTGCCAGCAGCCTCTGTAGGTTCGGGACAGGACTTTACACCGGGGAGCTGTTTTTT CASSLCRFGTGLYTGELFF TRBV6-7 NA TRBJ2-2 TRBD1
TGTGCCAGCAGTCCAGTCTCGACAGGGCGTAACACCGGGGAGCTGTTTTTT CASSPVSTGRNTGELFF TRBV27 NA TRBJ2-2 TRBD1
TGTGCCAGCAGCCAAGAGGGCAGAACATCAAACACTGAAGCTTTCTTT CASSQEGRTSNTEAFF TRBV4-2 NA TRBJ1-1 NA
TGTGCCAGCAGCTCAGCGGGCTTGGACCAAGAGACCCAGTACTTC CASSSAGLDQETQYF TRBV7-6 NA TRBJ2-5 NA
TGTGCCAGCAGCCCTGGACTAGCGGGATCCCCCGGCAATGAGCAGTTCTTC CASSPGLAGSPGNEQFF TRBV13 NA TRBJ2-1 TRBD2
TGTGCCAGCAGGGTTTTAGCCTTGGATCAGCCCCAGCATTTT CASRVLALDQPQHF TRBV28 NA TRBJ1-5 NA
TGTGCCAGCAGCTATGACGGGAACTATAATTCACCCCTCCACTTT CASSYDGNYNSPLHF TRBV5-4 NA TRBJ1-6 NA
TGTGCCAGCAGTTTCGGACTAGCGCAAACCTACGAGCAGTACTTC CASSFGLAQTYEQYF TRBV6-6 NA TRBJ2-7 TRBD2
TGTGCCATCAGTGTCTACCAGGGGGAGACCCAGTACTTC CAISVYQGETQYF TRBV10-3 NA TRBJ2-5 NA
TGTGCCAGCAGCGTTAAAGCCCATAGCAATCAGCCCCAGCATTTT CASSVKAHSNQPQHF TRBV7-9 NA TRBJ1-5 NA
TGTGCCACTGAGACAGGGGCGGGTCAGCCCCAGCATTTT CATETGAGQPQHF TRBV10-3 NA TRBJ1-5 TRBD1
TGCAGCGGACTTGTGGGTAGCGGGATTACCGGGGAGCTGTTTTTT CSGLVGSGITGELFF TRBV29-1 few TRBJ2-2 TRBD2
TGTGCCTGCATGAAACAGGTCGACACTGAAGCTTTCTTT CACMKQVDTEAFF TRBV28 NA TRBJ1-1 NA
TGTGCCAGCAGCCTCCGACCCGGCGGGGGACAGGGGGATTACGAGCAGTACTTC CASSLRPGGGQGDYEQYF TRBV7-3 NA TRBJ2-7 TRBD1
TGTGCCAGCAGCCAAGGGGTAGCGGGAGGTCAAGAGACCCAGTACTTC CASSQGVAGGQETQYF TRBV3-1/TRBV3-2 NA TRBJ2-5 TRBD2
TGTGCCAGCAGCTTAGGGGGGCGCAACCAATATGGCTACACCTTC CASSLGGRNQYGYTF TRBV7-9 NA TRBJ1-2 NA
TGTGCCTGGAGATCGACTAGCGTCGACGAGCAGTACTTC CAWRSTSVDEQYF TRBV30 NA TRBJ2-7 TRBD2
TGTGCCAGCAGCCCCGGACTAATAGGCGCGGCCACAGATACGCAGTATTTT CASSPGLIGAATDTQYF TRBV5-4 NA TRBJ2-3 NA
TGCGCCAGCAGCTTGGCCGCGACAGGGGGCGGGGGTGAGCAGTTCTTC CASSLAATGGGGEQFF TRBV5-1 NA TRBJ2-1 TRBD1
TGTGCCAGCAGCTTAACTAGCGGAGGCTCCTACGAGCAGTACTTC CASSLTSGGSYEQYF TRBV7-9 few TRBJ2-7 TRBD2
TGTGCCAGCAGAGGGGAGGGCCAGCCCCAGCATTTT CASRGEGQPQHF TRBV2 NA TRBJ1-5 NA
TGTGCCAGCAGCTCCTCTCCCTACGAGCAGTACTTC CASSSSPYEQYF TRBV7-9 NA TRBJ2-7 NA
TGTGCCAACTCCCCGGGGGGCACAGATACGCAGTATTTT CANSPGGTDTQYF TRBV7-2 NA TRBJ2-3 NA
TGTGCCAGCAGCTCGTGGACGGGGATTAATGGCTACACCTTC CASSSWTGINGYTF TRBV7-9 NA TRBJ1-2 NA
TGCGCCAGCAGCTGGGGACTAGCGGAGCTTACGCAGTATTTT CASSWGLAELTQYF TRBV5-1 NA TRBJ2-3 TRBD2
TGTGCCAGCAGAGAACAGACAGGGCCAAGCACTGAAGCTTTCTTT CASREQTGPSTEAFF TRBV28 once TRBJ1-1 TRBD1
TGTGGAAGTAGTGGAGATACGCAGTATTTT CGSSGDTQYF TRBV11-1 NA TRBJ2-3 NA
TGCGCCAGCAGCTCGGGGACAGTGACGACCTATGGCTACACCTTC CASSSGTVTTYGYTF TRBV5-1 NA TRBJ1-2 TRBD1
TGTGCCATCCTTGCTAGCGGGAGGGCCTACAATGAGCAGTTCTTC CAILASGRAYNEQFF TRBV10-3 once TRBJ2-1 TRBD2